This is a list of T cell receptor beta chains from one sample in a study of cytotoxic CD8 clonotypes in ibrutinib-treated CLL. Method: immunoSEQ multiplex PCR; TCRdb's copy keeps in-frame clones and lacks some. The data show 15,000 to 20,000 clones, about 64% seen once. The specimen comprised PBMCs, sampled after 12 months of ibrutinib treatment. The receptors were sampled from a human donor with chronic lymphocytic leukemia. CDR3s include the opening cysteine and the closing phenylalanine or tryptophan. D genes are given only for firm matches. Size tells how often a clone was seen (once, few, many) or the class of an expanded clone, and some rows leave it out.

cdr3_length: 12
d_call: NA
clone_size: once
j_call: TRBJ1-2
v_call: TRBV29-1
cdr3_aa: CSGGEGSYGYTF
cdr3_nt: TGCAGCGGAGGGGAGGGCAGTTATGGCTACACCTTC

cdr3_length: 14
d_call: TRBD2
clone_size: NA
j_call: TRBJ2-7
v_call: TRBV6-1
cdr3_aa: CASKGLAGPYEQYF
cdr3_nt: TGTGCCAGCAAGGGACTAGCGGGCCCCTACGAGCAGTACTTC

cdr3_length: 15
d_call: NA
clone_size: NA
j_call: TRBJ2-1
v_call: TRBV7-2
cdr3_aa: CASSRDVSSYNEQFF
cdr3_nt: TGTGCCAGCAGCCGAGACGTTAGCTCCTACAATGAGCAGTTCTTC

cdr3_length: 14
d_call: NA
clone_size: NA
j_call: TRBJ2-7
v_call: TRBV4-1
cdr3_aa: CASSQAGARYEQYF
cdr3_nt: TGCGCCAGCAGCCAAGCGGGGGCTCGCTACGAGCAGTACTTC

cdr3_length: 18
d_call: TRBD2
clone_size: NA
j_call: TRBJ2-3
v_call: TRBV7-2
cdr3_aa: CASSLPTGLAASTDTQYF
cdr3_nt: TGTGCCAGCAGCCTCCCGACGGGACTAGCGGCTAGCACAGATACGCAGTATTTT

cdr3_length: 13
d_call: TRBD2
clone_size: NA
j_call: TRBJ2-7
v_call: TRBV10-3
cdr3_aa: CAISGPAGREQYF
cdr3_nt: TGTGCCATCAGTGGCCCAGCGGGACGGGAGCAGTACTTC

cdr3_length: 15
d_call: TRBD1
clone_size: NA
j_call: TRBJ2-3
v_call: TRBV12-5
cdr3_aa: CASGLGQGFTDTQYF
cdr3_nt: TGTGCTAGTGGTTTGGGACAGGGATTCACAGATACGCAGTATTTT

cdr3_length: 19
d_call: TRBD1
clone_size: medium-sized
j_call: TRBJ1-5
v_call: TRBV28
cdr3_aa: CASSPSPYADRVNPLAQHF
cdr3_nt: TGTGCCAGCAGTCCGAGCCCCTACGCTGACAGGGTGAACCCCTTGGCCCAGCATTTT

cdr3_length: 13
d_call: NA
clone_size: NA
j_call: TRBJ2-3
v_call: TRBV6-4
cdr3_aa: CASSDQPTDTQYF
cdr3_nt: TGTGCCAGCAGTGACCAGCCCACAGATACGCAGTATTTT

cdr3_length: 15
d_call: TRBD1
clone_size: NA
j_call: TRBJ1-2
v_call: TRBV10-3
cdr3_aa: CAINDRGKTHYGYTF
cdr3_nt: TGTGCCATCAATGACAGGGGGAAGACTCACTATGGCTACACCTTC

cdr3_length: 16
d_call: TRBD2
clone_size: NA
j_call: TRBJ2-1
v_call: TRBV18
cdr3_aa: CASSRGGESDNNEQFF
cdr3_nt: TGTGCCAGCTCACGCGGGGGGGAATCGGATAACAATGAGCAGTTCTTC

cdr3_length: 15
d_call: NA
clone_size: NA
j_call: TRBJ2-7
v_call: TRBV6-5
cdr3_aa: CASSYSSAGRYEQYF
cdr3_nt: TGTGCCAGCAGTTACTCGAGTGCAGGGAGGTACGAGCAGTACTTC

cdr3_length: 15
d_call: NA
clone_size: NA
j_call: TRBJ2-5
v_call: TRBV5-1
cdr3_aa: CASSVEGATSETQYF
cdr3_nt: TGCGCCAGCAGCGTGGAAGGGGCCACATCAGAGACCCAGTACTTC

cdr3_length: 13
d_call: NA
clone_size: NA
j_call: TRBJ2-1
v_call: TRBV7-3
cdr3_aa: CASSSIEGNEQFF
cdr3_nt: TGTGCCAGCAGCTCGATCGAGGGGAATGAGCAGTTCTTC

cdr3_length: 13
d_call: NA
clone_size: NA
j_call: TRBJ2-7
v_call: TRBV18
cdr3_aa: CASSPPGEREQYF
cdr3_nt: TGTGCCAGCTCACCACCGGGGGAACGCGAGCAGTACTTC

cdr3_length: 13
d_call: NA
clone_size: medium-sized
j_call: TRBJ2-5
v_call: TRBV27
cdr3_aa: CASNGDSRETQYF
cdr3_nt: TGTGCCAGCAACGGGGACTCCAGGGAGACCCAGTACTTC

cdr3_length: 14
d_call: NA
clone_size: few
j_call: TRBJ2-3
v_call: TRBV7-2
cdr3_aa: CASSLMVGTDTQYF
cdr3_nt: TGTGCCAGCAGCTTAATGGTCGGTACAGATACGCAGTATTTT

cdr3_length: 13
d_call: NA
clone_size: NA
j_call: TRBJ1-5
v_call: TRBV5-1
cdr3_aa: CASQENSNQPQHF
cdr3_nt: TGCGCCAGCCAAGAAAATAGCAATCAGCCCCAGCATTTT

cdr3_length: 15
d_call: NA
clone_size: NA
j_call: TRBJ2-4
v_call: TRBV5-1
cdr3_aa: CASSSSGIGGNIQYF
cdr3_nt: TGCGCCAGCAGCTCAAGCGGGATAGGGGGAAACATTCAGTACTTC

cdr3_length: 15
d_call: TRBD2
clone_size: NA
j_call: TRBJ2-2
v_call: TRBV5-1
cdr3_aa: CASAFTSGNTGELFF
cdr3_nt: TGCGCCAGCGCCTTTACTAGCGGGAACACCGGGGAGCTGTTTTTT

cdr3_length: 14
d_call: NA
clone_size: few
j_call: TRBJ2-7
v_call: TRBV30
cdr3_aa: CAWSKGRARYEQYF
cdr3_nt: TGTGCCTGGAGTAAAGGACGGGCCCGGTACGAGCAGTACTTC

cdr3_length: 15
d_call: TRBD1
clone_size: NA
j_call: TRBJ1-4
v_call: TRBV5-1
cdr3_aa: CASSLYGQGNEKLFF
cdr3_nt: TGCGCCAGCAGCTTGTATGGACAGGGAAATGAAAAACTGTTTTTT

cdr3_length: 14
d_call: NA
clone_size: NA
j_call: TRBJ2-5
v_call: TRBV25-1
cdr3_aa: CASTEMQTQETQYF
cdr3_nt: TGTGCCAGCACCGAAATGCAGACCCAAGAGACCCAGTACTTC

cdr3_length: 17
d_call: TRBD2
clone_size: NA
j_call: TRBJ2-1
v_call: TRBV5-1
cdr3_aa: CASTPPGLASAYNEQFF
cdr3_nt: TGCGCCAGCACCCCACCGGGACTAGCATCAGCCTACAATGAGCAGTTCTTC

cdr3_length: 15
d_call: TRBD2
clone_size: NA
j_call: TRBJ2-3
v_call: TRBV5-1
cdr3_aa: CASSLLAGGADTQYF
cdr3_nt: TGCGCCAGCAGCCTTCTAGCGGGAGGTGCAGATACGCAGTATTTT

cdr3_length: 16
d_call: NA
clone_size: NA
j_call: TRBJ2-7
v_call: TRBV7-2
cdr3_aa: CASSSTRGGATYEQYF
cdr3_nt: TGTGCCAGCAGCTCTACTAGGGGCGGAGCCACCTACGAGCAGTACTTC

cdr3_length: 13
d_call: TRBD1
clone_size: once
j_call: TRBJ2-1
v_call: TRBV19
cdr3_aa: CASSMHRGNEQFF
cdr3_nt: TGTGCCAGTAGTATGCACAGGGGCAATGAGCAGTTCTTC

cdr3_length: 12
d_call: NA
clone_size: few
j_call: TRBJ2-3
v_call: TRBV9
cdr3_aa: CASGSRGDTQYF
cdr3_nt: TGTGCCAGCGGGAGTCGAGGAGATACGCAGTATTTT

cdr3_length: 14
d_call: NA
clone_size: NA
j_call: TRBJ1-2
v_call: TRBV27
cdr3_aa: CASSPRLDYGGYTF
cdr3_nt: TGTGCCAGCAGTCCGAGGTTGGATTACGGGGGCTACACCTTC

cdr3_length: 13
d_call: NA
clone_size: few
j_call: TRBJ2-2
v_call: TRBV11-3
cdr3_aa: CASSGRQTGELFF
cdr3_nt: TGTGCCAGCAGCGGACGACAAACCGGGGAGCTGTTTTTT

cdr3_length: 16
d_call: NA
clone_size: NA
j_call: TRBJ2-6
v_call: TRBV7-7
cdr3_aa: CASSPTPSSGANVLTF
cdr3_nt: TGTGCTAGCAGCCCGACACCAAGCTCTGGGGCCAACGTCCTGACTTTC

cdr3_length: 15
d_call: NA
clone_size: NA
j_call: TRBJ1-5
v_call: TRBV27
cdr3_aa: CASSLSSGLGQPQHF
cdr3_nt: TGTGCCAGCAGTTTAAGTTCGGGATTAGGGCAGCCCCAGCATTTT

cdr3_length: 16
d_call: TRBD1
clone_size: NA
j_call: TRBJ2-5
v_call: TRBV9
cdr3_aa: CASSVGTGLIQETQYF
cdr3_nt: TGTGCCAGCAGCGTCGGGACAGGGCTGATCCAAGAGACCCAGTACTTC

cdr3_length: 15
d_call: TRBD2
clone_size: NA
j_call: TRBJ2-1
v_call: TRBV11-1
cdr3_aa: CASSDTSAPYNEQFF
cdr3_nt: TGTGCCAGCAGCGACACTAGCGCCCCATACAATGAGCAGTTCTTC

cdr3_length: 19
d_call: TRBD2
clone_size: NA
j_call: TRBJ2-1
v_call: TRBV11-3
cdr3_aa: CASSPGTSGTKSVWNEQFF
cdr3_nt: TGTGCCAGCAGCCCCGGGACTAGCGGGACAAAGTCAGTATGGAATGAGCAGTTCTTC

cdr3_length: 13
d_call: NA
clone_size: NA
j_call: TRBJ2-7
v_call: TRBV7-6
cdr3_aa: CASSARIGYEQYF
cdr3_nt: TGTGCCAGCAGCGCCCGGATCGGCTACGAGCAGTACTTC

cdr3_length: 16
d_call: NA
clone_size: once
j_call: TRBJ1-5
v_call: TRBV30
cdr3_aa: CAWTPRGSYSNQPQHF
cdr3_nt: TGTGCCTGGACTCCCCGAGGGAGTTATAGCAATCAGCCCCAGCATTTT

cdr3_length: 14
d_call: NA
clone_size: few
j_call: TRBJ1-4
v_call: TRBV7-9
cdr3_aa: CASSRRSGEEKLFF
cdr3_nt: TGTGCCAGCAGCCGACGGAGCGGTGAGGAAAAACTGTTTTTT

cdr3_length: 13
d_call: NA
clone_size: NA
j_call: TRBJ1-2
v_call: TRBV2
cdr3_aa: CASNVGANYGYTF
cdr3_nt: TGTGCCAGCAATGTCGGAGCTAACTATGGCTACACCTTC

cdr3_length: 12
d_call: NA
clone_size: NA
j_call: TRBJ1-3
v_call: TRBV11-3
cdr3_aa: CASSLTGGPIYF
cdr3_nt: TGTGCCAGCAGCCTCACCGGGGGACCCATATATTTT

cdr3_length: 16
d_call: NA
clone_size: NA
j_call: TRBJ1-2
v_call: TRBV9
cdr3_aa: CASSVAAGTTYYGYTF
cdr3_nt: TGTGCCAGCAGCGTAGCAGCTGGGACTACCTACTATGGCTACACCTTC

cdr3_length: 15
d_call: NA
clone_size: few
j_call: TRBJ1-2
v_call: TRBV28
cdr3_aa: CASSPWTIEAYGYTF
cdr3_nt: TGTGCCAGCAGTCCCTGGACCATCGAGGCGTATGGCTACACCTTC

cdr3_length: 15
d_call: TRBD1
clone_size: once
j_call: TRBJ1-5
v_call: TRBV18
cdr3_aa: CASSRWTGGNQPQHF
cdr3_nt: TGTGCCAGCTCCCGTTGGACAGGGGGAAATCAGCCCCAGCATTTT

cdr3_length: 14
d_call: TRBD2
clone_size: NA
j_call: TRBJ2-5
v_call: TRBV7-3
cdr3_aa: CASSWTSMDGTQYF
cdr3_nt: TGTGCCAGCAGCTGGACTAGTATGGATGGGACCCAGTACTTC

cdr3_length: 16
d_call: TRBD1
clone_size: NA
j_call: TRBJ1-4
v_call: TRBV28
cdr3_aa: CASSSQGQGASEKLFF
cdr3_nt: TGTGCCAGCAGTTCACAGGGACAGGGGGCCAGCGAAAAACTGTTTTTT

cdr3_length: 14
d_call: TRBD1
clone_size: NA
j_call: TRBJ2-5
v_call: TRBV5-1
cdr3_aa: CASKPGTARETQYF
cdr3_nt: TGCGCCAGCAAGCCGGGGACAGCCCGGGAGACCCAGTACTTC